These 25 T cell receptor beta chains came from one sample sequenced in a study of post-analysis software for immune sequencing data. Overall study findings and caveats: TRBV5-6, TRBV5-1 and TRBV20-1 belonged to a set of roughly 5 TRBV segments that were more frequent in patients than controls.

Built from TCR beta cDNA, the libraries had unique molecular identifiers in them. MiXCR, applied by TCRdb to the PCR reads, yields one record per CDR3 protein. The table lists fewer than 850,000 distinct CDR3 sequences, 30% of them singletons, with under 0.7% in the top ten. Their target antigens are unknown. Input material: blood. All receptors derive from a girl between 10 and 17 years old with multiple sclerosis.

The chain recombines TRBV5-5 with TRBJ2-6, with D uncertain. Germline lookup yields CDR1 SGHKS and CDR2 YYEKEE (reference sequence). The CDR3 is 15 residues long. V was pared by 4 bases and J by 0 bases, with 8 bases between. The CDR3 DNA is TGTGCCAGCAGCGCCACGTACTCTGGGGCCAACGTCCTGACTTTC. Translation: CASSATYSGANVLTF.

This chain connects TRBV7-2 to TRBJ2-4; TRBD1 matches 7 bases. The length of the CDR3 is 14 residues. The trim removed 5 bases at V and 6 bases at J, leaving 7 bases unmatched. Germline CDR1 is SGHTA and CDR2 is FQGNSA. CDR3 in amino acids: CASSASTGINIQYF. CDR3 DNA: TGTGCCAGCAGCGCTTCGACAGGGATAAACATTCAGTACTTC. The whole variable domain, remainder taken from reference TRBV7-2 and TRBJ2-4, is GAGVSQSPSNKVTEKGKDVELRCDPISGHTALYWYRQSLGQGLEFLIYFQGNSAPDKSGLPSDRFSAERTGGSVSTLTIQRTQQEDSAVYLCASSASTGINIQYFGAGTRLSVL.

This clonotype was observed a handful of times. Here the CDR3 DNA reads TGTGCCAGCAGCTTAAGTGCCTTAGCCAAAAACATTCAGTACTTC. Encoded protein: CASSLSALAKNIQYF. The rearrangement links TRBV7-8 to TRBJ2-4; unclear D gene. The CDR3 contains 15 residues. Germline lookup yields CDR1 SGHVS and CDR2 FQNEAQ. Trimming removed 2 bases at V and 0 bases at J, with 8 bases between.

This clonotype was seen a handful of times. CDR3: CSAHQGWGTDTQYF. The CDR3 nucleotides read TGCAGCGCACACCAGGGTTGGGGCACAGATACGCAGTATTTT. V gene TRBV29-1 combines with J gene TRBJ2-3; D is perhaps TRBD1 (5 bases). Between the trimmed V and J ends, which lost 7 bases and 1 base, there was a span of 15 bases. CDR1 is SQVTM and CDR2 is ANQGSEA in the germline V gene. CDR3 length equals 14 residues.

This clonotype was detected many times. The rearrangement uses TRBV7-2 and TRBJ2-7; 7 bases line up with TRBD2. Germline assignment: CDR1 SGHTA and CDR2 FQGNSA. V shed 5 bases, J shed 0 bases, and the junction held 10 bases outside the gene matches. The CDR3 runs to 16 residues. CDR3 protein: CASSPSWGRASYEQYF. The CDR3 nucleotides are TGTGCCAGCAGCCCCTCATGGGGGAGGGCCTCCTACGAGCAGTACTTC.

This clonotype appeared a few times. This CDR3 is CASSRRRLNEKLFF. CDR3 DNA: TGTGCCAGCAGCCGACGACGGCTTAATGAAAAACTGTTTTTT. The genes are TRBV12-3 or TRBV12-4 and TRBJ1-4; D gene uncertain. V dropped 6 bases and J dropped 4 bases, with 12 bases sitting between them. CDR3 length: 14 amino acids.

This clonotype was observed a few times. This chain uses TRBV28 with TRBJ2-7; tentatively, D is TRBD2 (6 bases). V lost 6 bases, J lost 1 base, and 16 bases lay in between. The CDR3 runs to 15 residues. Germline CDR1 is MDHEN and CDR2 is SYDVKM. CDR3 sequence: CASSVTSSVSYEQYF. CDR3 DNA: TGTGCCAGCAGCGTTACTAGCTCGGTGTCCTACGAGCAGTACTTC.

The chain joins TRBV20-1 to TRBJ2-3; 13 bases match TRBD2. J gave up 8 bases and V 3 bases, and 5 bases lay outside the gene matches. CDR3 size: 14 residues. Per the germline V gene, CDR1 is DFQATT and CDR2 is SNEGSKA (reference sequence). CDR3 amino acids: CSASTSGRVGTQYF. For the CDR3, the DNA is TGCAGTGCTAGCACTAGCGGGAGGGTCGGTACGCAGTATTTT.

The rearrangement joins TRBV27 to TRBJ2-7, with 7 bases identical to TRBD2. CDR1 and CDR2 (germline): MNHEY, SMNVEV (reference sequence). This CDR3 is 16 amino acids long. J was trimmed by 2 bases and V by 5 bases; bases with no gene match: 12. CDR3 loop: CASSPSLAGAAYEQYF. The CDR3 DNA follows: TGTGCCAGCAGTCCGAGCCTGGCGGGAGCAGCCTACGAGCAGTACTTC.

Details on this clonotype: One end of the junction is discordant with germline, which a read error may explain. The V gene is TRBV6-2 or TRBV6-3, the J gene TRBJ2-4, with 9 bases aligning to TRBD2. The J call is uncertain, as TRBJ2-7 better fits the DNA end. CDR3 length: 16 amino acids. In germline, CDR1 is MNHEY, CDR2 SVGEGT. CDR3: CVSSYSGAGGPYEQYF. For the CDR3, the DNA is TGTGTCAGCAGTTACTCGGGGGCGGGAGGGCCCTACGAGCAGTACTTC.

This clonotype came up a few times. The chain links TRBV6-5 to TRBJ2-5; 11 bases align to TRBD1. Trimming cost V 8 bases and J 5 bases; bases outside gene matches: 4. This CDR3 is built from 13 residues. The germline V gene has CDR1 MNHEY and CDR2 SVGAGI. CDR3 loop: CASGQGARETQYF. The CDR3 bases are TGTGCCAGCGGACAGGGGGCAAGGGAGACCCAGTACTTC.

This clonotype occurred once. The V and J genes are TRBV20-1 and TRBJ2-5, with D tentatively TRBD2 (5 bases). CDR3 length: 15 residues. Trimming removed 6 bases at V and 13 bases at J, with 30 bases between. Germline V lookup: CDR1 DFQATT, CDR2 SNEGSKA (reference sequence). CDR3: CSALGDGGRVWERYF. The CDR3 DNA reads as TGCAGTGCCCTAGGAGACGGAGGAAGGGTGTGGGAGCGGTACTTC.

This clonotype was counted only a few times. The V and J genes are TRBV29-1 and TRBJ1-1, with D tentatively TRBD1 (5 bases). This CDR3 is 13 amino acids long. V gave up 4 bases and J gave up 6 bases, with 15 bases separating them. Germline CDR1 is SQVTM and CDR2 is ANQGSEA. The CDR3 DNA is TGCAGCGTTGCCCGGGGGGGGATCGCTGAAGCTTTCTTT. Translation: CSVARGGIAEAFF.

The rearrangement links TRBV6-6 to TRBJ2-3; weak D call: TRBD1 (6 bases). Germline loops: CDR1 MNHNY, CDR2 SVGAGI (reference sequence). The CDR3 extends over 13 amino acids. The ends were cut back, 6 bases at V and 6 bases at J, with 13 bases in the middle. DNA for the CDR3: TGTGCCAGCAGCCCGGACAGAAGGGATACGCAGTATTTT. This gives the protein CASSPDRRDTQYF.

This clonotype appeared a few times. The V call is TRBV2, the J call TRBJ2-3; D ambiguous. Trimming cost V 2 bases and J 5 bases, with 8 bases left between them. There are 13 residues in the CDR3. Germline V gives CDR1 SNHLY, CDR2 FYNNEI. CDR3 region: CASSELGLDTQYF. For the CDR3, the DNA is TGTGCCAGCAGTGAACTGGGGTTAGATACGCAGTATTTT.

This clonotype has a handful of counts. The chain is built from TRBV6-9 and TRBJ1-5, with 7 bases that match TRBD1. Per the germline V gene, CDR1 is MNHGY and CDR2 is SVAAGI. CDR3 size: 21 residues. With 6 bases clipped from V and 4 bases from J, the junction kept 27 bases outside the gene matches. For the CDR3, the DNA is TGTGCCAGCAGCCACATAAGCAGGGTAGGGGGCGAGTTGCCCAAGAATCAGCCCCAGCATTTT. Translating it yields CASSHISRVGGELPKNQPQHF.

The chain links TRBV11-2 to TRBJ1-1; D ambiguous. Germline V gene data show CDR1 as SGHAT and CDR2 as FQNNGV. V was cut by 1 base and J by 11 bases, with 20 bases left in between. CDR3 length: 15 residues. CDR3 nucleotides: TGTGCCAGCAGCTTAGGGTATGGTAGCGCCAGTGCGGCTTTCTTT. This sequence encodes CASSLGYGSASAAFF.

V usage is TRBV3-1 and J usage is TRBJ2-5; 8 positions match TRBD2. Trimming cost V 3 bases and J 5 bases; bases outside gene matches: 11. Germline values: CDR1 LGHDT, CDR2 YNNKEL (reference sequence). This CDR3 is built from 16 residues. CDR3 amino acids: CASSHQMRGAMETQYF. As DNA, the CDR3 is TGTGCCAGCAGCCACCAGATGCGGGGGGCCATGGAGACCCAGTACTTC.

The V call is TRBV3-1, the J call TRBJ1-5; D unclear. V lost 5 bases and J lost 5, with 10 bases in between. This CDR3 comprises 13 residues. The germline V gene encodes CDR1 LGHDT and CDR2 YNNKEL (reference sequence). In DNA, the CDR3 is TGTGCCAGCAGCGGGCGGCTCTATCAGCCCCAGCATTTT. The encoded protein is CASSGRLYQPQHF.

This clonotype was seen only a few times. For the CDR3, the DNA is TGTGCCAGCAGGCGATTCTATAGCACAGATACGCAGTATTTT. Translation: CASRRFYSTDTQYF. The V and J genes are TRBV6-5 and TRBJ2-3; the D is unclear. This CDR3 contains 14 residues. Germline CDR1 is MNHEY and CDR2 is SVGAGI. V gave up 6 bases and J gave up 0 bases, with 10 bases separating them.

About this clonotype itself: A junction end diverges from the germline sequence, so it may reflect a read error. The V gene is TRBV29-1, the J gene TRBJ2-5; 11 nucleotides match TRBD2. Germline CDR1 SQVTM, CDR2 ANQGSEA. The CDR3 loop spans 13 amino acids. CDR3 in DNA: TGCAGCATTGAGACTAGCGGGATAGAGACCCAGTACTTC. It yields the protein CSIETSGIETQYF.

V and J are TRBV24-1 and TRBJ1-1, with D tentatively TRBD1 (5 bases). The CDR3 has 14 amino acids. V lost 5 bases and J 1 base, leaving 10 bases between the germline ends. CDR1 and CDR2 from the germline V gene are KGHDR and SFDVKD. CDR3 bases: TGTGCCACCAGTGGGCCAGGGTCGAACACTGAAGCTTTCTTT. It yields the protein CATSGPGSNTEAFF.

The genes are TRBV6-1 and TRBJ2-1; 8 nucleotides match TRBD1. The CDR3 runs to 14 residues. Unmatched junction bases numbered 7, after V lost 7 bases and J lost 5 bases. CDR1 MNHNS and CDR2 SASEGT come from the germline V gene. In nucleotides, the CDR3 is TGTGCCAGCACTCCGGGACAGGTTCACAATGAGCAGTTCTTC. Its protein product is CASTPGQVHNEQFF.

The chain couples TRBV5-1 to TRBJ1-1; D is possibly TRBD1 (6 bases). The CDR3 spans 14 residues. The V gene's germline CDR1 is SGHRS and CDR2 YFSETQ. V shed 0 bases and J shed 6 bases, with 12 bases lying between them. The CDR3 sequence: CASSLEGEGAEAFF. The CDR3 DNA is TGCGCCAGCAGCTTGGAGGGGGAAGGAGCTGAAGCTTTCTTT.

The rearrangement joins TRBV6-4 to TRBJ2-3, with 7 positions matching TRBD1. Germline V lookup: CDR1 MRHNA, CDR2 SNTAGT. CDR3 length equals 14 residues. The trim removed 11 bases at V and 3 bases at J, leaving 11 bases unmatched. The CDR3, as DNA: TGTGCCGGCAAGGGGGCGCAAGAGACAGATACGCAGTATTTT. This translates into CAGKGAQETDTQYF.